In this sample, the clone carrying this T cell receptor beta chain turned up once. Antigen specificity is unknown. The method was immunoSEQ multiplex PCR; TCRdb's version includes in-frame clones alone and lacks a portion of them. This table has approximately 71,000 clones, 94% appearing once. These data originate in a study of cytomegalovirus exposure and HLA in healthy donors. General study findings and limits: Reports credit the classifier with highly specific, highly sensitive diagnosis of cytomegalovirus status.

The germline V gene has CDR1 SGHAT and CDR2 FQNNGV. V dropped 5 bases and J dropped 10 bases, with 18 bases sitting between them. The CDR3 covers 14 residues. This TCR derives from a woman between 18 and 29 years old in good health and CMV-seronegative. Sample: PBMCs. J is TRBJ2-1 and V is TRBV11-2; perhaps TRBD1 as D (6 bases). The CDR3 DNA follows: TGTGCCAGCAGCGCCCGGGACAATATAATCGAGCAGTTCTTC. Translating it yields CASSARDNIIEQFF. Supplemented by reference TRBV11-2 and TRBJ2-1, the full variable domain reads EAGVAQSPRYKIIEKRQSVAFWCNPISGHATLYWYQQILGQGPKLLIQFQNNGVVDDSQLPKDRFSAERLKGVDSTLKIQPAKLEDSAVYLCASSARDNIIEQFFGPGTRLTVL.